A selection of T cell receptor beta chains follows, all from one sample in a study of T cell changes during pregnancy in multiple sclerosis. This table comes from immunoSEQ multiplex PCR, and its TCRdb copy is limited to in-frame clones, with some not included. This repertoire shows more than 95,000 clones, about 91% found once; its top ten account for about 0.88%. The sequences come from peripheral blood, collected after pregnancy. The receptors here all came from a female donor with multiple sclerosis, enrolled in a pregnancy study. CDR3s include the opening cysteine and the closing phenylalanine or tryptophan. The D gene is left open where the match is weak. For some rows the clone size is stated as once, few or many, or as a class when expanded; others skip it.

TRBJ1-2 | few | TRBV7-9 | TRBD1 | CASSRTGGDGYTF | TGTGCCAGCAGCCGGACAGGGGGCGATGGCTACACCTTC
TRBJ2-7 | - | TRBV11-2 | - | CASSFLRGLAYEQYF | TGTGCCAGCAGCTTTCTCAGGGGTTTGGCCTACGAGCAGTACTTC
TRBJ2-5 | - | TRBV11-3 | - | CASSGGQRETQYF | TGTGCCAGCAGTGGCGGGCAGCGGGAGACCCAGTACTTC
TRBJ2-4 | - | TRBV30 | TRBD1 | CAWSKGGPNLAKNIQYF | TGTGCCTGGAGTAAAGGGGGCCCAAATTTAGCCAAAAACATTCAGTACTTC
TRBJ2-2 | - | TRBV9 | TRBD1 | CASSVVPGQATGELFF | TGTGCCAGCAGCGTAGTCCCCGGACAGGCCACCGGGGAGCTGTTTTTT
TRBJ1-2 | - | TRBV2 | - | CASSGVQGQNYGYTF | TGTGCCAGCAGTGGGGTGCAGGGCCAGAACTATGGCTACACCTTC
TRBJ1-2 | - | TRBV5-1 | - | CASSLGAQANYGYTF | TGCGCCAGCAGCTTAGGGGCTCAAGCTAACTATGGCTACACCTTC
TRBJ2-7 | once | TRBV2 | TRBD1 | CASMGYRGHF | TGTGCCAGCATGGGTTACAGGGGGCACTTC
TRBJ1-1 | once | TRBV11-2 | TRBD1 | CASSPTGGHTEAFF | TGTGCCAGCAGCCCCACAGGGGGCCACACTGAAGCTTTCTTT
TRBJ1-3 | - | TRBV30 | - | CAWSTEENSGNTIYF | TGTGCCTGGAGTACAGAAGAGAACTCTGGAAACACCATATATTTT
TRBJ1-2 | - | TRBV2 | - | CASIDGITADGYTF | TGTGCCAGCATTGACGGTATTACCGCGGATGGCTACACCTTC
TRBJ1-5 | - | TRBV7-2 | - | CASSPKREGQPQHF | TGTGCCAGCAGCCCCAAGAGGGAGGGTCAGCCCCAGCATTTT
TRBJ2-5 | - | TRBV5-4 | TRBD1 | CASTIRTGSTKETQYF | TGTGCCAGCACCATTAGGACAGGGAGTACCAAAGAGACCCAGTACTTC
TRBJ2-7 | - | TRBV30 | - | CAWISAYEQYF | TGTGCCTGGATTTCAGCCTACGAGCAGTACTTC
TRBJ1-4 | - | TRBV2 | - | CASSFTGTTNEKLFF | TGTGCCAGCAGTTTTACCGGGACAACTAATGAAAAACTGTTTTTT
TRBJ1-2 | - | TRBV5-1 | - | CASSLGQQGWGYTF | TGCGCCAGCAGCTTGGGACAACAGGGTTGGGGCTACACCTTC
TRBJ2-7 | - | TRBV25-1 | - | CASSVPGIYEQYF | TGTGCCAGCAGCGTTCCAGGGATCTACGAGCAGTACTTC
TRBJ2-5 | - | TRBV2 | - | CASNTRDETQYF | TGTGCCAGCAATACTAGAGATGAGACCCAGTACTTC
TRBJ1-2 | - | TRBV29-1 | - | CSVEGRVGYTF | TGCAGCGTTGAAGGCAGGGTGGGCTACACCTTC
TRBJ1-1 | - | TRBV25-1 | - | CASNSVNTEAFF | TGTGCCAGCAACTCCGTAAACACTGAAGCTTTCTTT
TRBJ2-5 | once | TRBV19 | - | CASKVEETQYF | TGTGCCAGTAAAGTTGAGGAGACCCAGTACTTC
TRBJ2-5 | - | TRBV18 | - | CASSYLDSQETQYF | TGTGCCAGCTCCTACTTAGACAGCCAAGAGACCCAGTACTTC
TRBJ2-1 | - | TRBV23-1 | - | CASSQCKGVEDNEQFF | TGCGCCAGCAGTCAATGCAAGGGGGTTGAGGACAATGAGCAGTTCTTC
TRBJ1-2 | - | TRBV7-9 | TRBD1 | CASSFGTGGGYGYTF | TGTGCCAGCAGCTTCGGGACAGGGGGAGGCTATGGCTACACCTTC
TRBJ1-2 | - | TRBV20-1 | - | CSAPEAPGYTF | TGCAGTGCCCCTGAGGCTCCTGGCTACACCTTC
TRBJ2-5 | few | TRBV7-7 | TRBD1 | CASSSTDRGQETQYF | TGTGCCAGCAGCTCCACGGACAGGGGACAAGAGACCCAGTACTTC
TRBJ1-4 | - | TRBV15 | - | CATSRGADDEKLFF | TGTGCCACCAGCAGGGGGGCGGACGATGAAAAACTGTTTTTT
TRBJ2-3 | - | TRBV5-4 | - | CASSLGDPRDTQYF | TGTGCCAGCAGCTTGGGTGACCCCAGGGATACGCAGTATTTT
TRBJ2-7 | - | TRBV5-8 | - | CASSSIYEQYF | TGTGCCAGCAGCTCAATTTACGAGCAGTACTTC
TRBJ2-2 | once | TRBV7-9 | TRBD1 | CASSLSRTGHGELFF | TGTGCCAGCAGCTTAAGTCGGACAGGCCACGGGGAGCTGTTTTTT
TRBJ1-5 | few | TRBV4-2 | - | CASSQHRDQPQHF | TGTGCCAGCAGCCAGCACAGGGATCAGCCCCAGCATTTT
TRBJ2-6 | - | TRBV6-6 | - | CASSRGANVLTF | TGTGCCAGCTCCAGAGGGGCCAACGTCCTGACTTTC
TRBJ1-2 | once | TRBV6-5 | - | CASSYSSVDYGYTF | TGTGCCAGCAGTTACTCCAGTGTTGACTATGGCTACACCTTC
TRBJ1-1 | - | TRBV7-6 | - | CASSYLGGPEAFF | TGTGCCAGCAGCTACCTTGGAGGGCCGGAGGCTTTCTTT
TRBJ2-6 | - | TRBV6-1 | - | CASSGYAQSRANVLTF | TGTGCCAGCAGTGGGTATGCACAAAGTCGGGCCAACGTCCTGACTTTC
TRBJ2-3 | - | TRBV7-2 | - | CASSFRADTQYF | TGTGCCAGCAGCTTTCGAGCGGATACGCAGTATTTT